The next 13 T cell receptor beta chains were all read from a single sample in a study of blood T cell repertoires in COVID-19 (dated by TCRdb to the early 2020s). The library was prepared using the immunoSEQ multiplex PCR assay. Entries here come from immuneACCESS through TCRdb and include only in-frame sequences with V and J called. Some clones fail to appear in such tables; in the studies checked, an unresolved V gene covers under half of the shortfall, and the cause of the remainder is unknown. Within this sample are hundreds of thousands of clones, with approximately 91% of them counted one time only. The ten largest clonotypes hold roughly 5.2% of the sample. The material sequenced was PBMCs or T cells enriched from blood (not recorded which). These TCRs come from a man aged 60 to 69 who had recovered from COVID-19.

V gene TRBV5-8 combines with J gene TRBJ2-5; TRBD2 agrees at 14 bases. Unmatched junction bases numbered 6, after V lost 3 bases and J lost 5 bases. The germline V gene encodes CDR1 SGHTS and CDR2 YDEGEE. CDR3 length: 16 amino acids. This chain's CDR3 is CASSSGLAGVGETQYF. Here the CDR3 DNA reads TGTGCCAGCAGCTCGGGACTAGCGGGAGTTGGGGAGACCCAGTACTTC.

This chain joins TRBV7-2 and TRBJ1-2; 7 bases match TRBD1. Germline V gene lookup returns CDR1 SGHTA and CDR2 FQGNSA. Trimming cost V 5 bases and J 1 base; bases outside gene matches: 7. There are 15 residues in the CDR3. CDR3 loop: CASSTPDRLNYGYTF. The CDR3 nucleotides read TGTGCCAGCAGCACCCCGGACAGGCTTAACTATGGCTACACCTTC.

The CDR3: CASSSLAGVSTQYF. CDR3 nucleotides: TGTGCCAGCAGCTCACTAGCGGGAGTGAGTACGCAGTATTTT. The chain recombines TRBV7-3 with TRBJ2-3; TRBD2 matches 11 bases. With 4 bases clipped from V and 8 bases from J, the junction kept 5 bases outside the gene matches. The CDR3 contains 14 residues. The germline gives CDR1 SGHTA, CDR2 FQGTGA. Filled out from reference TRBV7-3 and TRBJ2-3, the complete variable domain reads GAGVSQTPSNKVTEKGKYVELRCDPISGHTALYWYRQSLGQGPEFLIYFQGTGAADDSGLPNDRFFAVRPEGSVSTLKIQRTERGDSAVYLCASSSLAGVSTQYFGPGTRLTVL.

The chain couples TRBV24-1 to TRBJ2-5; no clear D gene. Germline loops: CDR1 KGHDR, CDR2 SFDVKD. This CDR3 is built from 15 residues. V gave up 6 bases and J gave up 5 bases, with 18 bases separating them. The CDR3 DNA sequence: TGTGCCACCAGTCGAGGAAACCTATTATCGGAGACCCAGTACTTC. Residues: CATSRGNLLSETQYF.

The V call is TRBV6-5, the J call TRBJ1-2, with 7 bases lining up with TRBD1. CDR1 MNHEY and CDR2 SVGAGI come from the germline V gene. This CDR3 spans 15 amino acids. The trim removed 5 bases at V and 8 bases at J, leaving 14 bases unmatched. Here the CDR3 reads CASSPGTVSLVGYTF. The CDR3 nucleotides are TGTGCCAGCAGTCCGGGGACAGTCAGTCTCGTCGGCTACACCTTC.

This clone was seen a few times. The rearrangement uses TRBV28 and TRBJ2-1; no reliable D call. The germline CDR1 and CDR2 sequences are MDHEN and SYDVKM. This CDR3 is built from 15 residues. The ends were cut back, 4 bases at V and 0 bases at J, with 10 bases in the middle. CDR3 coding DNA: TGTGCCAGCAGTTCTACTGGTCGCTCCTACAATGAGCAGTTCTTC. Its protein is CASSSTGRSYNEQFF.

This sequence joins TRBV5-1 and TRBJ1-5; tentatively, D is TRBD1 (6 bases). The CDR3 is made up of 16 amino acids. The V end was cut by 0 bases, the J end by 3 bases, with 13 bases between. The germline V gene encodes CDR1 SGHRS and CDR2 YFSETQ. CDR3 bases: TGCGCCAGCAGCTTGGGGGTTACAGGGTACAATCAGCCCCAGCATTTT. It codes for CASSLGVTGYNQPQHF.

The rearrangement links TRBV14 to TRBJ2-1; 8 bases match TRBD2. With V trimmed by 3 bases and J by 5 bases, 6 bases remained unmatched. Germline values: CDR1 SGHDN, CDR2 FVKESK. CDR3 length: 15 amino acids. The CDR3 region is CASSHSGRGNNEQFF. The CDR3 coding sequence is TGTGCCAGCAGCCACAGCGGGAGAGGTAACAATGAGCAGTTCTTC.

The rearrangement links TRBV28 to TRBJ2-3, with 9 bases matching TRBD2. Germline V gene lookup returns CDR1 MDHEN and CDR2 SYDVKM. CDR3 length: 15 residues. V lost 6 bases, J lost 3 bases, and 7 bases stayed unmatched. The DNA of the CDR3 is TGTGCCAGCAGATCAGCGGGAGGATGGACAGATACGCAGTATTTT. Amino acid sequence: CASRSAGGWTDTQYF.

In its sample, this clone was seen once. This chain joins TRBV28 and TRBJ1-2; TRBD1 matches 9 bases. This CDR3 contains 13 residues. With 4 bases clipped from V and 5 bases from J, the junction kept 2 bases outside the gene matches. CDR1 is MDHEN, CDR2 SYDVKM, per germline. CDR3 loop: CASSSGQGYGYTF. CDR3 in DNA: TGTGCCAGCAGTTCGGGACAGGGTTATGGCTACACCTTC.

The chain has TRBV12-3 or TRBV12-4 and TRBJ2-3; D not certain. This CDR3 is 13 amino acids long. The ends were cut back, 5 bases at V and 3 bases at J, with 9 bases in the middle. The CDR3 sequence: CASSPRRTDTQYF. As DNA, the CDR3 is TGTGCCAGCAGTCCCCGCCGGACAGATACGCAGTATTTT.

The rearrangement uses TRBV2 and TRBJ2-3; TRBD1 matches 7 bases. The V and J ends lost 4 bases and 0 bases, in that order; junction bases with no gene match: 1. CDR1 and CDR2 from the germline V gene are SNHLY and FYNNEI. The CDR3 has 14 residues. In DNA form, the CDR3 reads TGTGCCAGCAGTGTGGGACAGAGCACAGATACGCAGTATTTT. This encodes CASSVGQSTDTQYF. The whole variable domain, remainder taken from reference TRBV2 and TRBJ2-3, is EPEVTQTPSHQVTQMGQEVILRCVPISNHLYFYWYRQILGQKVEFLVSFYNNEISEKSEIFDDQFSVERPDGSNFTLKIRSTKLEDSAMYFCASSVGQSTDTQYFGPGTRLTVL.

This clone has just one count. The CDR3: CASSRTGWDQPQHF. As DNA, the CDR3 is TGTGCCAGCAGCCGGACAGGTTGGGATCAGCCCCAGCATTTT. The chain links TRBV3-1 (or the pseudogene TRBV3-2) to TRBJ1-5; 7 bases are shared with TRBD1. From germline, CDR1 is LGHDT and CDR2 YNNKEL (reference sequence). The CDR3 is made up of 14 amino acids. Trimming removed 4 bases from V and 5 bases from J; junction bases left unmatched: 5.